The source of this T cell receptor (beta chain) is a study of blood T cell repertoires in COVID-19. About the research overall: COVID-19 samples collected from the United States, Italy and Spain covered acute and convalescent phases. From T cells, B-cell-depleted T cells, or PBMCs came the material, which was cDNA or gDNA.

Generated by immunoSEQ multiplex PCR, the TCRdb table keeps only in-frame clones and is missing some. The sample shows over 150,000 clones, approximately 91% of them seen only once. V was cut by 7 bases and J by 0 bases, with 7 bases left in between. This CDR3 contains 13 residues. CDR1 is ENHRY and CDR2 is SYGVKD in the germline V gene. Seattle patient enrollment occurred during active infection, with longitudinal follow-up thereafter. The source of this sequence is a man aged 18 to 30 with COVID-19, enrolled during active disease. Specimen: peripheral blood. The genes are TRBV10-3 and TRBJ2-1; D is unclear. The CDR3 sequence is CAIKTSSYNEQFF. For the CDR3, the DNA is TGTGCCATCAAAACGAGCTCCTACAATGAGCAGTTCTTC.